This T cell receptor beta chain derives from a study of early T cells in non-severe SARS-CoV-2 infection. Study-level results: Matching results from VDJdb favored anti-spike CD8 responses, leaving private and CD4 specificities undetected.

TCRdb independently ran MiXCR on the 5' RACE reads; one entry per CDR3 protein. Among 55,000 to 65,000 distinct CDR3 sequences listed, 8.5% to 10% were seen once. Germline V lookup: CDR1 DFQATT, CDR2 SNEGSKA (reference sequence). The V gene lost 2 bases and the J gene lost 1 base, with 7 bases spanning the gap. The CDR3 has 13 amino acids. This clonotype was seen repeatedly, ten times or more. Its antigen is not known. The TCR originated in an adult who was a healthcare worker with PCR-confirmed SARS-CoV-2 infection or an uninfected control (not recorded which). The sequenced sample was whole blood. The gene calls are TRBV20-1 and TRBJ2-3; no clear D gene. The CDR3 nucleotides read TGCAGTGCTAGACCCCCCGGCACAGATACGCAGTATTTT. Protein sequence: CSARPPGTDTQYF.